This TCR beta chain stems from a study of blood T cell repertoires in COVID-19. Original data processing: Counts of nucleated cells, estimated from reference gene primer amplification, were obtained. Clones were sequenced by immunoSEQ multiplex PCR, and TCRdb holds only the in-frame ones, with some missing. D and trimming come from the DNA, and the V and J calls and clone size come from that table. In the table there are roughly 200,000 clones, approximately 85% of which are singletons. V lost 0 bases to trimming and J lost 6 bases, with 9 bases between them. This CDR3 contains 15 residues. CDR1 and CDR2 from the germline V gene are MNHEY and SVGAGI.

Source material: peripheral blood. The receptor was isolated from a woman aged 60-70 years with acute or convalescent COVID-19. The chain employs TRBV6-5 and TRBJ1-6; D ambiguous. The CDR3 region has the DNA TGTGCCAGCAGTTACTCGACTGAGGGTAATTCACCCCTCCACTTT. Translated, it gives CASSYSTEGNSPLHF.